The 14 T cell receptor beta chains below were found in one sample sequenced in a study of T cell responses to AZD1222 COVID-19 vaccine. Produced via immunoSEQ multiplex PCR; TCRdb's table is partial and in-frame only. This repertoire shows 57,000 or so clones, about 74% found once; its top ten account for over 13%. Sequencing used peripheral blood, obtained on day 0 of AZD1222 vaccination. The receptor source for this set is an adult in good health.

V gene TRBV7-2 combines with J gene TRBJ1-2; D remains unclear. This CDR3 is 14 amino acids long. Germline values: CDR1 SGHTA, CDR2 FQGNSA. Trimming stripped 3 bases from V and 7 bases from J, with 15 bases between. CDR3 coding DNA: TGTGCCAGCAGCTTGCAAGGGAGCGAGGGTGGCTACACCTTC. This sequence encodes CASSLQGSEGGYTF.

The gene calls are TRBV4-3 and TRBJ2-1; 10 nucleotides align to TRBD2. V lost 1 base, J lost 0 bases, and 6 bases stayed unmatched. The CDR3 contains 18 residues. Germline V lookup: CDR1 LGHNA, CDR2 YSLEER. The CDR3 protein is CASSQVLAGVLSYNEQFF. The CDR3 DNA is TGCGCCAGCAGCCAAGTGCTAGCGGGGGTTCTCTCCTACAATGAGCAGTTCTTC.

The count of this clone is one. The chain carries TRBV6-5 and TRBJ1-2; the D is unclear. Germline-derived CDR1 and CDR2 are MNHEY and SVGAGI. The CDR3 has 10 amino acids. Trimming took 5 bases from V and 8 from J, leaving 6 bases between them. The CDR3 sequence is CASSPGGYTF. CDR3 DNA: TGTGCCAGCAGTCCGGGGGGCTACACCTTC.

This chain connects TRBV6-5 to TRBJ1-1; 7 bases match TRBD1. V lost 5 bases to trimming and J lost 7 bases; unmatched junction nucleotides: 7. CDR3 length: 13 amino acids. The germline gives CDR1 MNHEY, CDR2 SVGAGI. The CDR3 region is CASSTQGISEAFF. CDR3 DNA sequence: TGTGCCAGCAGTACACAGGGGATCAGTGAAGCTTTCTTT.

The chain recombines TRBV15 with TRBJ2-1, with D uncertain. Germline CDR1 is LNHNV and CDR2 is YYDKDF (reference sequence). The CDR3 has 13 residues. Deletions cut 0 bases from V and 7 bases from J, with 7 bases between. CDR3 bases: TGTGCCACCAGCAGAGATCCTGGAAATGAGCAGTTCTTC. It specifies CATSRDPGNEQFF.

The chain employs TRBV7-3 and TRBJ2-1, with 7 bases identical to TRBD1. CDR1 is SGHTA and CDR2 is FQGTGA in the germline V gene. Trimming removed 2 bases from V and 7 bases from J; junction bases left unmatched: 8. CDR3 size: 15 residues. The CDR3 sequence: CASSLRQGTRNEQFF. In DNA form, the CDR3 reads TGTGCCAGCAGCTTACGACAGGGAACGAGGAATGAGCAGTTCTTC.

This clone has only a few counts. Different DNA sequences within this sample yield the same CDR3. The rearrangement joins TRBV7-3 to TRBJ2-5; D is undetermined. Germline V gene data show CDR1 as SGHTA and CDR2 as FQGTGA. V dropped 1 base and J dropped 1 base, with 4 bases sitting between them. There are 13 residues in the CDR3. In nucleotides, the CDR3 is TGTGCCAGCAGCTTAAACAGCCAAGAGACCCAGTACTTC. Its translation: CASSLNSQETQYF.

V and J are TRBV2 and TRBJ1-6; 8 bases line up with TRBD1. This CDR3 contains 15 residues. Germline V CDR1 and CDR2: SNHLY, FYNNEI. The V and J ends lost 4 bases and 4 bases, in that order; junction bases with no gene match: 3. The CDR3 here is CASSVRDRYNSPLHF. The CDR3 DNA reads TGTGCCAGCAGTGTTAGGGACAGGTATAATTCACCCCTCCACTTT.

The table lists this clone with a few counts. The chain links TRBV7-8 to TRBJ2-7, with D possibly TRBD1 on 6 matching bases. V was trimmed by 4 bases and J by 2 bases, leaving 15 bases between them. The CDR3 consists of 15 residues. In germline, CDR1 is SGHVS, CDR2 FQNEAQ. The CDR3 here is CASSSHRDKAYEQYF. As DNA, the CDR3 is TGTGCCAGCAGCTCCCACAGGGATAAAGCCTACGAGCAGTACTTC.

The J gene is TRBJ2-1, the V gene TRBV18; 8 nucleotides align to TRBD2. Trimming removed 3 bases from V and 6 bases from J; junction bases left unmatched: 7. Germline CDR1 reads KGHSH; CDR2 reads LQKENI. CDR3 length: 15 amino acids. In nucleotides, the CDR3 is TGTGCCAGCTCACCTACGACTAGCGTTGGCAATGAGCAGTTCTTC. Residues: CASSPTTSVGNEQFF.

In nucleotides, the CDR3 is TGTGCCAGCAGTTACTTTCTCACGGGGACTGAAGCTTTCTTT. Encoded protein: CASSYFLTGTEAFF. The V call is TRBV6-2 or TRBV6-3, the J call TRBJ1-1; no definite D call. The CDR3 extends over 14 amino acids. The V and J ends lost 1 base and 5 bases respectively, with 11 bases between them. The germline V gene encodes CDR1 MNHEY and CDR2 SVGEGT.

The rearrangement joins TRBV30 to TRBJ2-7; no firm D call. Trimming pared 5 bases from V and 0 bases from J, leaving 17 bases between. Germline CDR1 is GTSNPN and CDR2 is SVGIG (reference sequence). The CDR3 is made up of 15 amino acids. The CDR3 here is CAWSKPRFSSYEQYF. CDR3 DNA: TGTGCCTGGTCAAAGCCCCGCTTTAGCTCCTACGAGCAGTACTTC.

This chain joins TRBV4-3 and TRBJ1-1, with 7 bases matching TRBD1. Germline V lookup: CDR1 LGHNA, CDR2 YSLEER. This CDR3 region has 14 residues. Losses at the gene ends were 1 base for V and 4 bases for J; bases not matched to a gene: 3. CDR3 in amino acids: CASSQGEGATEAFF. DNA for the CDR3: TGCGCCAGCAGCCAAGGCGAGGGGGCCACTGAAGCTTTCTTT.

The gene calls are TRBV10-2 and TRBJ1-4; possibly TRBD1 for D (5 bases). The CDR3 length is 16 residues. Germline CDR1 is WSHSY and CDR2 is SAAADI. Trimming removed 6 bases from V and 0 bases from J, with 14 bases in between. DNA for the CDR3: TGCGCCAGCAGGTCGGACACCCTTTCAACTAATGAAAAACTGTTTTTT. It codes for CASRSDTLSTNEKLFF.